A selection of T cell receptor beta chains follows, all from one sample in a study of T cells after yellow fever vaccination. One entry per CDR3 protein, called by TCRdb with MiXCR from the 5' RACE reads. Found here are 160,000 or so distinct CDR3 sequences, less than 9% of them singletons; the top ten hold 2.5%. The sample consisted of CD4+ T cells sorted from PBMCs, taken less than 6 days after the first yellow fever vaccination. The source is a man younger than 35 who received the YFV17D yellow fever vaccine. The CDR3 runs from the conserved cysteine through the conserved F or W. A D gene is named only where the DNA matches it firmly. Clone size is given as once, few, many, or a class for an expanded clone.

clone_size: many
d_call: -
v_call: TRBV3-1
j_call: TRBJ1-2
cdr3_nt: TGTGCCAGCAGCCAAGATTTTAGGGCAACCTACACCTTC
cdr3_aa: CASSQDFRATYTF

clone_size: few
d_call: TRBD1
v_call: TRBV7-9
j_call: TRBJ1-2
cdr3_nt: TGTGCCAGCAGCTTAGACAGGGGGCGCGGTGGCTACACCTTC
cdr3_aa: CASSLDRGRGGYTF

clone_size: many
d_call: -
v_call: TRBV4-1
j_call: TRBJ2-1
cdr3_nt: TGCGCCAGCAGCCAGGGTCCGGACCGGGAAAGGAATGAGCAGTTCTTC
cdr3_aa: CASSQGPDRERNEQFF

clone_size: many
d_call: -
v_call: TRBV25-1
j_call: TRBJ1-2
cdr3_nt: TGTGCCAGCAGTGAACGTTGGGGACGTAACTATGGCTACACCTTC
cdr3_aa: CASSERWGRNYGYTF

clone_size: many
d_call: -
v_call: TRBV28
j_call: TRBJ1-1
cdr3_nt: TGTGCCGCAGCCCGGGAGGACGGGAAAGCTTTCTTT
cdr3_aa: CAAAREDGKAFF

clone_size: many
d_call: -
v_call: TRBV4-3
j_call: TRBJ1-2
cdr3_nt: TGCGCCAGCAGCCCCCTAGCTAACTATGGCTACACCTTC
cdr3_aa: CASSPLANYGYTF

clone_size: many
d_call: -
v_call: TRBV7-2
j_call: TRBJ1-1
cdr3_nt: TGTGCCAGCAGCTTAGATTGGGGGGGCACTGAAGCTTTCTTT
cdr3_aa: CASSLDWGGTEAFF

clone_size: many
d_call: -
v_call: TRBV25-1
j_call: TRBJ1-2
cdr3_nt: TGTGCCAGCAGTGAAGGGGGCATCTATGGCTACACCTTC
cdr3_aa: CASSEGGIYGYTF

clone_size: many
d_call: -
v_call: TRBV7-2
j_call: TRBJ2-5
cdr3_nt: TGTGCCAGCAGCTTAGCGAGACAGGCAGGTGGTATTGGGGAGACCCAGTACTTC
cdr3_aa: CASSLARQAGGIGETQYF

clone_size: few
d_call: -
v_call: TRBV7-9
j_call: TRBJ2-1
cdr3_nt: TGTGCCAGCAGCTTAGTTGGAGGGTGGAATGAGCAGTTCTTC
cdr3_aa: CASSLVGGWNEQFF

clone_size: many
d_call: TRBD1
v_call: TRBV7-8
j_call: TRBJ1-6
cdr3_nt: TGTGCCAGCAGCCTCACCCTCTCCGGGACAGCTGATTCACCCCTCCACTTT
cdr3_aa: CASSLTLSGTADSPLHF